Sequencing of this T cell receptor beta chain was carried out in a study of cytomegalovirus exposure and HLA in healthy donors. Overall study findings and caveats: In a later analysis, at a false discovery rate of 0.05, 15,000 to 20,000 TCR beta sequences were associated with HLA alleles. What TCR beta sequences reportedly achieved was accurate prediction of HLA-A and HLA-B alleles in most subjects. TCR beta V- and J-gene trimming, according to a later analysis, was linked to a missense DCLRE1C variant.

A remark on this clone: Antigen: not known.

The CDR3 is 14 residues long. Trimming took off 4 bases at V and 1 base at J, with 7 bases between the two ends. Germline assignment: CDR1 KGHSH and CDR2 LQKENI. The PCR was carried out with 60 Vbeta primers and 13 Jbeta primers. This table comes from immunoSEQ multiplex PCR, and its TCRdb copy is limited to in-frame clones, with some not included. The sample has 100,000 to 150,000 clones; approximately 81% are singletons. The gene calls are TRBV18 and TRBJ2-2; tentative D call: TRBD1 (6 bases). This clonotype was sampled from a man in his late teens or twenties in good health and CMV-seronegative. Sequenced material: PBMCs. The CDR3 DNA is TGTGCCAGCTCACTGGGACAGAACACCGGGGAGCTGTTTTTT. Protein product: CASSLGQNTGELFF.